A single sample is the source of the 9 T cell receptor beta chains below, sequenced in a study of blood T cell repertoires in COVID-19 (TCRdb year 2020). The method behind the library was the immunoSEQ multiplex PCR assay. The table was pulled from immuneACCESS by TCRdb, which kept in-frame rearrangements only. Such tables lose some clones; where checked, under half of the loss comes from unresolved V genes, and the rest has no known cause. The table for this sample lists about 180,000 clones; roughly 83% of them were counted only once. 12% to 15% of the sample comes from the top ten. Sequencing used peripheral blood. The origin of the receptors is a man between 18 and 29 years old with active or convalescent COVID-19.

A single count supports this clone. V is TRBV4-1 and J is TRBJ2-1; 11 bases match TRBD1. There are 14 residues in the CDR3. After removal of 3 bases from V and 7 bases from J, the junction contained 2 bases not matched to a gene. In germline, CDR1 is MGHRA, CDR2 YSYEKL. CDR3 sequence (DNA): TGCGCCAGCAGCCAGGACAGGGGGCTTAATGAGCAGTTCTTC. Its translation is CASSQDRGLNEQFF.

This clone was counted only a few times. V gene TRBV24-1 combines with J gene TRBJ2-2; TRBD1 matches at 8 bases. Per the germline V gene, CDR1 is KGHDR and CDR2 is SFDVKD. This CDR3 has 16 residues. Germline trimming cut 3 bases from V and 3 bases from J; bases unmatched to any gene: 5. The CDR3 is CATSDPGTGDTGELFF. Written as DNA, the CDR3 is TGTGCCACCAGTGATCCCGGGACAGGAGACACCGGGGAGCTGTTTTTT.

The V gene is TRBV6-1, the J gene TRBJ1-2; 7 bases map to TRBD1. J lost 2 bases, V lost 2 bases, and 2 bases had no gene match. This CDR3 is 14 amino acids long. Per the germline V gene, CDR1 is MNHNS and CDR2 is SASEGT. The CDR3 region has the DNA TGTGCCAGCAGTGAATTGGGACAGAACTATGGCTACACCTTC. It codes for CASSELGQNYGYTF.

The V call is TRBV6-5, the J call TRBJ1-1; 7 nucleotides match TRBD1. V trimming: 4 bases; J trimming: 11 bases; junction bases outside the gene matches: 13. Germline V lookup: CDR1 MNHEY, CDR2 SVGAGI. The CDR3 loop spans 14 amino acids. Here the CDR3 reads CASSSRWQGGSAFF. The CDR3 DNA is TGTGCCAGCAGTTCCCGCTGGCAGGGGGGTTCGGCTTTCTTT.

The V gene is TRBV19, the J gene TRBJ1-4; unclear D gene. CDR3 length: 17 residues. Per the germline V gene, CDR1 is LNHDA and CDR2 is SQIVND (reference sequence). Trimming took 6 bases from V and 0 from J, leaving 17 bases between them. The CDR3 nucleotides read TGTGCCAGTAGCCCCATCCTGACACGAACAACTAATGAAAAACTGTTTTTT. It is translated as CASSPILTRTTNEKLFF.

The chain has TRBV6-4 and TRBJ1-2; 7 bases match TRBD1. In germline, CDR1 is MRHNA, CDR2 SNTAGT. This CDR3 spans 14 amino acids. V lost 3 bases to trimming and J lost 5 bases; unmatched junction nucleotides: 6. CDR3 in DNA: TGTGCCAGCAGTGAAGCCGGGACAGCATATGGCTACACCTTC. This sequence encodes CASSEAGTAYGYTF.

The V gene is TRBV6-5, the J gene TRBJ1-4; a possible D gene is TRBD1 (6 bases). The CDR3 is 16 amino acids. Per germline, CDR1 MNHEY and CDR2 SVGAGI. V gave up 3 bases and J gave up 0 bases, with 11 bases separating them. The CDR3 DNA sequence: TGTGCCAGCAGTTATGAGACAGGTGCAACTAATGAAAAACTGTTTTTT. It specifies CASSYETGATNEKLFF.

The V and J genes are TRBV5-1 and TRBJ2-7, with D maybe TRBD1 (5 bases). Germline CDR1 reads SGHRS; CDR2 reads YFSETQ. V was pared by 1 base and J by 0 bases, with 14 bases between. The CDR3 runs to 16 residues. CDR3 in DNA: TGCGCCAGCAGCTTGAGTTTAGGGGTTAGCTCCTACGAGCAGTACTTC. It codes for CASSLSLGVSSYEQYF.

This rearrangement joins TRBV6-2 or TRBV6-3 to TRBJ2-1, with 11 nucleotides matching TRBD2. V gave up 4 bases and J gave up 5 bases; unmatched junction bases: 7. Germline lookup yields CDR1 MNHEY and CDR2 SVGEGT. There are 16 residues in the CDR3. CDR3: CASSSAGTSGNNEQFF. The CDR3 DNA follows: TGTGCCAGCAGTTCCGCCGGGACTAGCGGTAACAATGAGCAGTTCTTC.